The TCR beta chain described here comes from a study of blood T cell repertoires in COVID-19. With respect to this clone: Relative to the germline gene, one junction end is altered; a read error may explain this.

Profiled with immunoSEQ multiplex PCR; TCRdb holds only in-frame clones, not every one. The sample yields about 87,000 clones, about 85% seen once. Germline V lookup: CDR1 SSHAT, CDR2 FNYEAQ (reference sequence). This CDR3 contains 14 residues. Sequencing was done on a sample of peripheral blood. This TCR was recovered from a woman between 65 and 79 years old with acute or convalescent COVID-19. The V call is TRBV7-7, the J call TRBJ2-2; TRBD1 matches at 8 bases. The CDR3 sequence is CASSRTGTTGELFF. For the CDR3, the DNA is TGTGCTAGCAGCAGGACAGGGACGACCGGGGAGCTGTTTTTT.